This TCR beta chain was recovered during a study of tumor-infiltrating lymphocytes in primary liver carcinoma. Study context: Each of the growths was stage T1-T3 N0M0, extending roughly 4.2 to 11 cm across. General study points: Among the pair types, tumor region pairs showed more overlap than tumor-adjacent and tumor-blood pairs. The study used bulk unsorted samples and so did not compare CD4+ and CD8+ repertoires. The 250 largest clones made up significantly more of tumor than blood repertoires (p = 0.039).

Worth noting for this clonotype: Its antigen is as yet unknown.

Blood RNA came from unsorted whole blood; germline DNA was also extracted. Germline V gives CDR1 LGHNA, CDR2 YSLEER. The V segment lost 5 bases and the J segment 1 base; nucleotides outside the gene matches: 9. This CDR3 region has 19 residues. Total RNA (around 500 ng) served as template for TCR beta cDNA synthesis primed by a constant-region primer. Three nested multiplex PCR rounds, a slightly modified ARM-PCR method, built the TCR beta libraries. Two initial PCR rounds of around 10 cycles each paired TRBV1-TRBV30 forward primers with a C-beta reverse primer. One entry per CDR3 protein results from TCRdb running MiXCR on the multiplex PCR reads. Among fewer than 400,000 distinct CDR3 sequences listed, almost 60% were seen once.

The sample consisted of peripheral blood. The chain is built from TRBV4-3 and TRBJ2-2, with 14 positions matching TRBD2. The source of this sequence is a woman aged 25-40 years with primary liver carcinoma and hepatitis B virus infection. In DNA form, the CDR3 reads TGCGCCAGCAGCACATCCGGGACTAGCGGGAGCCGGAACACCGGGGAGCTGTTTTTT. Protein: CASSTSGTSGSRNTGELFF.